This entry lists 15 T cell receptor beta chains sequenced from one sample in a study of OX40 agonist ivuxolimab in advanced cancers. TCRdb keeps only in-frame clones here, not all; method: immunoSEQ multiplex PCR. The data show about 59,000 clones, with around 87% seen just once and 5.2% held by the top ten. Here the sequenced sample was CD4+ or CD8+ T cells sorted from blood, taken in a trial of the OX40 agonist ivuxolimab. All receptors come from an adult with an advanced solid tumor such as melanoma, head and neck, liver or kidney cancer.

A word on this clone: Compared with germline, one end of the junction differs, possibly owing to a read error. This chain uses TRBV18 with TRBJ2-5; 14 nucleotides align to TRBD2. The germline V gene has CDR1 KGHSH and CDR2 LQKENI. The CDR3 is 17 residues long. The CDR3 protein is CAISGRGLAGVWETQYF. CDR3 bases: TGTGCCATCTCAGGGCGGGGACTAGCGGGAGTCTGGGAGACCCAGTACTTC.

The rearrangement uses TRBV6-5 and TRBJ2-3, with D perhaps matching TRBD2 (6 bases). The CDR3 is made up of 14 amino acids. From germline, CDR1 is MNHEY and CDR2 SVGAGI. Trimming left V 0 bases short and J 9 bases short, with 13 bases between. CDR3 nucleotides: TGTGCCAGCAGTTACTCGACCGGGAGCTGGACGCAGTATTTT. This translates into CASSYSTGSWTQYF.

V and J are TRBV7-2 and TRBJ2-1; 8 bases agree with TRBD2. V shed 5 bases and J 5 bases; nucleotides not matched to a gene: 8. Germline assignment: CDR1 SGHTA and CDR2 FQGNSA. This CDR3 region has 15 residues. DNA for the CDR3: TGTGCCAGCAGCCCCCGGGGGCGGGGGGACAATGAGCAGTTCTTC. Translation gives CASSPRGRGDNEQFF.

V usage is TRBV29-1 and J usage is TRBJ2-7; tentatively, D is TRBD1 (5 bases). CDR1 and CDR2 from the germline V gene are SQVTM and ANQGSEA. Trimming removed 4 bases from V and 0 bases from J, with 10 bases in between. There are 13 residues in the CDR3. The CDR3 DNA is TGCAGCGTTGCCGGACAACCCTCCTACGAGCAGTACTTC. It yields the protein CSVAGQPSYEQYF.

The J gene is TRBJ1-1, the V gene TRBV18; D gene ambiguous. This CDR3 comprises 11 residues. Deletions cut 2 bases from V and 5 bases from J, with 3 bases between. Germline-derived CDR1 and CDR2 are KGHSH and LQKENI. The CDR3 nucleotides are TGTGCCAGCTCACCAGGTACTGAAGCTTTCTTT. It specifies CASSPGTEAFF.

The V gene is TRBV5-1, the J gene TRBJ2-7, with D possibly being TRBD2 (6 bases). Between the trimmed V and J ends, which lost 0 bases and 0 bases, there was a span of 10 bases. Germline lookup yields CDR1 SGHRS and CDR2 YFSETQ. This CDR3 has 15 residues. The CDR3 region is CASSLAGGSSYEQYF. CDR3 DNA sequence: TGCGCCAGCAGCTTGGCTGGGGGGAGCTCCTACGAGCAGTACTTC.

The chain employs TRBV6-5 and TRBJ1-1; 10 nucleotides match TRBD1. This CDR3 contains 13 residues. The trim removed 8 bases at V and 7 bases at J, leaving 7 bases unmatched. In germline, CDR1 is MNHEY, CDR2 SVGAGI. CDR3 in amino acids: CASGSRDRGEAFF. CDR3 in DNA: TGTGCCAGCGGGTCCCGGGACAGGGGTGAAGCTTTCTTT.

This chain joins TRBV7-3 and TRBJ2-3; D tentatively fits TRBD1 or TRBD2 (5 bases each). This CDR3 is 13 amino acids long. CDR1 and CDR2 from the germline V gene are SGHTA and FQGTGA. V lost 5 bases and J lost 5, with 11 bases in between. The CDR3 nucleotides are TGTGCCAGCAGCCAGGGTGGGAGAGATACGCAGTATTTT. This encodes CASSQGGRDTQYF.

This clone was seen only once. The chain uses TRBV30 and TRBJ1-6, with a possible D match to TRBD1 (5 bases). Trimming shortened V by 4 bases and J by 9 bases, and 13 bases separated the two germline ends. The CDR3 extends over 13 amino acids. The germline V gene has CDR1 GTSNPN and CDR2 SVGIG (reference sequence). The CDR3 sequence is CAWTVLGGSPLHF. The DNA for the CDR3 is TGTGCCTGGACTGTACTGGGGGGTTCACCCCTCCACTTT. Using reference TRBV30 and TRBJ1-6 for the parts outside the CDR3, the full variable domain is SQTIHQWPATLVQPVGSPLSLECTVEGTSNPNLYWYRQAAGRGLQLLFYSVGIGQISSEVPQNLSASRPQDRQFILSSKKLLLSDSGFYLCAWTVLGGSPLHFGNGTRLTVT.

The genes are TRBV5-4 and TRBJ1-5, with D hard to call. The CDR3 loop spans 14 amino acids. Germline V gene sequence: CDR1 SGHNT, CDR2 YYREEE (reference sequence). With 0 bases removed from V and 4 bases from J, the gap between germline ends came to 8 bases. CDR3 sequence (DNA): TGTGCCAGCAGCTTGGTTGGCGGGAATCAGCCCCAGCATTTT. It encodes CASSLVGGNQPQHF.

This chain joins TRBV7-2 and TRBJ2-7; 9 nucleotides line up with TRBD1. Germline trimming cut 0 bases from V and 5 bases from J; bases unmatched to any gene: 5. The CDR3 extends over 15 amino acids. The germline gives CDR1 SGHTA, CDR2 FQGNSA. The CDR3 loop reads CASSLAGTGSNEQYF. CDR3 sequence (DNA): TGTGCCAGCAGCTTAGCCGGGACAGGGAGTAACGAGCAGTACTTC.

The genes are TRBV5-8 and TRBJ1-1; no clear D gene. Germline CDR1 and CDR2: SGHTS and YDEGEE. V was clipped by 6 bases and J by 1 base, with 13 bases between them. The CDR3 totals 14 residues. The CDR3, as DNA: TGTGCCAGCACCTCACGGACGGCGAACACTGAAGCTTTCTTT. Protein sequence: CASTSRTANTEAFF.

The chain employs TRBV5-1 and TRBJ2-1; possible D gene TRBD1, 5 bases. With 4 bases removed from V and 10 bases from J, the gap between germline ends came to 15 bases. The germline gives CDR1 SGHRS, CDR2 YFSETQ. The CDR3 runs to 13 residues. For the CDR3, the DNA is TGCGCCAGCAGCAAAGATAGGGGTGGCGAGCAGTTCTTC. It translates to CASSKDRGGEQFF.

The CDR3 nucleotides are TGTGCCAGTAGTAGTCCGGGACAGGGTCAGCCCCAGCATTTT. It translates to CASSSPGQGQPQHF. V gene TRBV19 combines with J gene TRBJ1-5, with 9 bases lining up with TRBD1. The CDR3 is 14 residues long. Per the germline V gene, CDR1 is LNHDA and CDR2 is SQIVND (reference sequence). The trim removed 4 bases at V and 6 bases at J, leaving 4 bases unmatched.

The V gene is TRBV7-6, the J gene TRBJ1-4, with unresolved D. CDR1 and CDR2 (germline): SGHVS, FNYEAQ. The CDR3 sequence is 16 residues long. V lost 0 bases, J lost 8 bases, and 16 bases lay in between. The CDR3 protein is CASSLAAPLNSEKLFF. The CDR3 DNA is TGTGCCAGCAGCTTAGCCGCCCCTTTAAATTCAGAAAAACTGTTTTTT.